The rows below give T cell receptor beta chains drawn from one sample of a study of T cells after yellow fever vaccination. TCRdb re-called the 5' RACE reads with MiXCR, one entry per CDR3 protein. The table lists over 100,000 distinct CDR3 sequences, more than 7.5% of them singletons. This specimen consisted of CD8+ T cells sorted from PBMCs, obtained 45 days after the yellow fever booster vaccination. The receptors here all came from a man between 25 and 39 years old who received the YFV17D yellow fever vaccine. Both conserved end residues are part of each CDR3.

J,V,CDR3
TRBJ2-7,TRBV27,CASSLASLGDIYEQYF
TRBJ2-4,TRBV2,CASSDGTRMERYF
TRBJ2-5,TRBV7-2,CASSLLLSGRETQYF
TRBJ2-2,TRBV6-5,CASSYSGDLNTGELFF
TRBJ2-7,TRBV3-1,CASSPGGPADEQYF
TRBJ2-6,TRBV9,CAGGSRANVLTF
TRBJ2-5,TRBV11-2,CASSLGDWNQETQYF
TRBJ1-4,TRBV30,CAANLQGGEKLFF
TRBJ1-4,TRBV20-1,CSARGDRLNTNEKLFF
TRBJ2-3,TRBV27,CASSLAGSGTDTQYF
TRBJ2-5,TRBV7-8,CASSLDSPNGETQYF
TRBJ2-1,TRBV20-1,CSAPQGDEQFF
TRBJ2-1,TRBV20-1,CSARVGTSGIFVEQFF
TRBJ1-4,TRBV6-5,CASSYSSGVIEKLFF
TRBJ2-3,TRBV4-3,CASSQGWTSGTQDTQYF
TRBJ2-1,TRBV20-1,CSATGLAGDNYNEQFF
TRBJ2-5,TRBV12-3/TRBV12-4,CASTVGQGLRTQYF
TRBJ1-1,TRBV3-1,CASSFSGQPEAFF
TRBJ2-7,TRBV5-1,CASARTGQDGYEQYF
TRBJ2-5,TRBV24-1,CATRGLDSAETQYF
TRBJ1-2,TRBV29-1,CSAGAWDYGYTF
TRBJ2-7,TRBV9,CASSVGVSGNSYEQYF
TRBJ2-7,TRBV12-5,CASDTGRNEQYF
TRBJ2-7,TRBV3-1,CASSLGQGASYEQYF
TRBJ1-4,TRBV12-3/TRBV12-4,CASSASGRANEKLFF
TRBJ2-2,TRBV20-1,CSATDTSGRAVELFF
TRBJ2-5,TRBV12-3/TRBV12-4,CASSPRQGWETQYF
TRBJ2-7,TRBV7-6,CASSSPGGTNEQYF
TRBJ2-7,TRBV29-1,CSVLQATSGTLTYEQYF
TRBJ2-7,TRBV20-1,CSARVGTSEQYF
TRBJ2-7,TRBV28,CASSPPTSGRAYEQYF
TRBJ2-5,TRBV5-6,CASSGRITSFETQYF
TRBJ2-3,TRBV15,CATRAGGEKQDTQYF
TRBJ2-5,TRBV29-1,CSVAGGQGDQYF
TRBJ1-1,TRBV19,CATLIGQGKAFF
TRBJ2-1,TRBV12-3/TRBV12-4,CASRSTGQGGNEQFF
TRBJ2-6,TRBV6-2/TRBV6-3,CASSYSISGANVLTF
TRBJ2-1,TRBV12-3/TRBV12-4,CASSSPVLAGDYNEQFF
TRBJ2-5,TRBV12-3/TRBV12-4,CASSLGGQETQYF
TRBJ1-3,TRBV29-1,CSVEGGLGEPFSGNTIYF
TRBJ2-5,TRBV20-1,CSARGIFYQETQYF
TRBJ2-3,TRBV4-3,CASSQERGLESTDTQYF
TRBJ2-2,TRBV29-1,CSVSGHTGELFF
TRBJ2-1,TRBV12-3/TRBV12-4,CASSLLAGNEQFF
TRBJ2-3,TRBV6-2/TRBV6-3,CASGLIGDTQYF
TRBJ2-1,TRBV7-9,CASSLRVGDEQFF
TRBJ2-7,TRBV7-8,CASGAGQLRISYEQYF
TRBJ2-7,TRBV7-9,CASSLGGLYEQYF
TRBJ1-5,TRBV28,CASKGLRLGSNQPQHF
TRBJ2-1,TRBV2,CASSDFFTYNEQFF
TRBJ2-7,TRBV5-1,CASSCPPGGSYEQYF
TRBJ2-7,TRBV30,CAWSAGSYEQYF
TRBJ2-1,TRBV7-9,CASSPDRREQFF